A selection of T cell receptor beta chains follows, all from one sample in a study of CD8 T cells in ankylosing spondylitis. TCRdb re-called the 5' RACE reads with MiXCR, one entry per CDR3 protein. This table has 700,000 to 850,000 distinct CDR3 sequences, approximately 12% appearing once. The specimen was blood, either unsorted or a sorted T cell fraction (not recorded which). These receptors were obtained from a male donor with ankylosing spondylitis. Each CDR3 is given with its conserved first and last residue. Fields, in order: J gene, D gene, V gene, clone size, CDR3 protein, CDR3 DNA. D genes are given only for firm matches. Size values are once, few and many counts, or a class for expanded clones, and some rows have none.

TRBJ2-5	TRBD2	TRBV20-1	many	CSVKRLAGRGETQYF	TGCAGTGTTAAGAGACTAGCGGGACGGGGTGAGACCCAGTACTTC
TRBJ2-3	.	TRBV11-2	many	CASSLGPDRTDTQYF	TGTGCCAGCAGCCTAGGTCCGGATCGCACAGATACGCAGTATTTT
TRBJ2-3	TRBD2	TRBV6-1	few	CASGLAGGMTDTQYF	TGTGCCAGCGGACTAGCGGGGGGGATGACAGATACGCAGTATTTT
TRBJ1-1	.	TRBV2	.	CASSVRTTNTEAFF	TGTGCCAGCAGTGTACGGACAACGAACACTGAAGCTTTCTTT
TRBJ2-1	.	TRBV27	.	CASSFRITTLDEQFF	TGTGCCAGCAGTTTTAGGATCACTACACTGGATGAGCAGTTCTTC
TRBJ2-2	TRBD1	TRBV6-1	few	CASRRDRGDTGELFF	TGTGCCAGCAGACGCGACAGGGGAGACACCGGGGAGCTGTTTTTT
TRBJ2-5	TRBD1	TRBV5-1	few	CASSLLRTGDETQYF	TGCGCCAGCAGCTTGCTTCGGACAGGGGACGAGACCCAGTACTTC
TRBJ2-2	.	TRBV4-3	few	CASSQRGRPTGELFF	TGCGCCAGCAGCCAACGGGGCCGGCCCACCGGGGAGCTGTTTTTT
TRBJ2-1	.	TRBV12-5	.	CASGPGSLPYNEQFF	TGTGCTAGTGGTCCGGGCTCCCTTCCCTACAATGAGCAGTTCTTC
TRBJ1-5	.	TRBV20-1	many	CSARVDGSNQPQHF	TGCAGTGCTAGAGTCGACGGGAGCAATCAGCCCCAGCATTTT
TRBJ1-1	.	TRBV15	.	CATSGHRVNTEAFF	TGTGCCACCAGCGGGCACAGGGTGAACACTGAAGCTTTCTTT
TRBJ1-1	.	TRBV15	.	CATRRLTEAFF	TGTGCCACCAGACGACTCACTGAAGCTTTCTTT
TRBJ2-7	.	TRBV7-6	few	CASSLGSGVYEQYF	TGTGCCAGCAGCTTAGGAAGTGGAGTCTACGAGCAGTACTTC
TRBJ2-5	TRBD1	TRBV7-2	.	CASSLGPPLTGQRTQYF	TGTGCCAGCAGCTTAGGCCCCCCTCTGACAGGGCAAAGGACCCAGTACTTC
TRBJ2-2	TRBD2	TRBV28	.	CASSHLAVTTGELFF	TGTGCCAGCAGTCATCTAGCGGTTACGACCGGGGAGCTGTTTTTT
TRBJ1-5	.	TRBV7-2	.	CASSPPGRAGSNQPQHF	TGTGCCAGCAGCCCGCCGGGTAGGGCTGGGAGCAATCAGCCCCAGCATTTT
TRBJ2-1	TRBD2	TRBV2	.	CASSGGLALAYNEQFF	TGTGCCAGCAGTGGAGGACTAGCGCTAGCCTACAATGAGCAGTTCTTC
TRBJ2-1	.	TRBV29-1	many	CSVDQDFPGLEQFF	TGCAGCGTCGATCAGGACTTTCCTGGGCTTGAGCAGTTCTTC
TRBJ2-1	TRBD2	TRBV20-1	many	CSAKRLAGGQFF	TGCAGTGCTAAGAGGCTAGCGGGGGGACAGTTCTTC
TRBJ1-1	.	TRBV7-2	.	CASSLEWVGNTEAFF	TGTGCCAGCAGCCTAGAGTGGGTAGGGAACACTGAAGCTTTCTTT
TRBJ1-2	.	TRBV5-1	many	CASSSMPDYGYTF	TGCGCCAGCAGCTCCATGCCAGACTATGGCTACACCTTC
TRBJ1-6	TRBD1	TRBV7-2	few	CASSPGQGSPLHF	TGTGCCAGCAGCCCGGGACAGGGGTCACCCCTCCACTTT
TRBJ1-1	.	TRBV6-1	few	CASRNLRLKEGTEAFF	TGTGCCAGCAGAAACTTACGTCTTAAGGAGGGCACTGAAGCTTTCTTT
TRBJ1-5	TRBD1	TRBV7-9	.	CASSAGQVPSQPQHF	TGTGCCAGCAGCGCGGGACAGGTCCCAAGTCAGCCCCAGCATTTT